Each of the 18 T cell receptor beta chains below was sequenced from the same sample in a study of blood T cells in healthy people across ages. Combining a sample-barcoded 5' primer with a J-beta primer mix, a second PCR ran for roughly 7 to 12 cycles. One entry per CDR3 protein, called by TCRdb with MiXCR from the 5' RACE reads. The sample has about 1.4 million distinct CDR3 sequences, roughly 59% seen once. Material: blood. The receptors shown here come from a man aged 18 to 35 in good health.

This chain links TRBV12-3 or TRBV12-4 with TRBJ2-7; 7 nucleotides agree with TRBD2. Germline trimming cut 0 bases from V and 7 bases from J; bases unmatched to any gene: 18. This CDR3 region has 18 residues. The chain's CDR3 is CASSLASPGAGQDTEQYF. CDR3 DNA sequence: TGTGCCAGCAGTTTAGCTTCACCCGGAGCGGGGCAGGACACGGAGCAGTACTTC.

The chain employs TRBV4-1 and TRBJ2-7; D ambiguous. CDR3 length: 15 amino acids. Germline V gives CDR1 MGHRA, CDR2 YSYEKL. V was cut by 0 bases and J by 2 bases, with 11 bases left in between. The CDR3 here is CASSQDWTDAYEQYF. As DNA, the CDR3 is TGCGCCAGCAGCCAAGATTGGACGGACGCCTACGAGCAGTACTTC.

The chain has TRBV4-1 and TRBJ1-4; 7 bases are shared with TRBD1. The V gene's germline CDR1 is MGHRA and CDR2 YSYEKL. Trimming at V came to 1 base and at J to 6 bases, leaving 5 bases not matched to a gene. The CDR3 is made up of 15 amino acids. As DNA, the CDR3 is TGCGCCAGCAGCCAAGTTAGCCAGGGGGATGAAAAACTGTTTTTT. Its translation is CASSQVSQGDEKLFF.

Regarding this clonotype: One end of the junction is discordant with germline, which a read error may explain. This chain joins TRBV6-1 and TRBJ2-5; D ambiguous. In germline, CDR1 is MNHNS, CDR2 SASEGT. The CDR3 totals 14 residues. CDR3 in amino acids: CANSEVGTQETQYF. In DNA, the CDR3 is TGTGCCAACAGTGAAGTAGGAACCCAAGAGACCCAGTACTTC.

V usage is TRBV5-1 and J usage is TRBJ2-2, with D perhaps TRBD1 or TRBD2 (5 bases each). The CDR3 has 16 residues. V lost 0 bases and J lost 0, with 9 bases in between. Germline V gene data show CDR1 as SGHRS and CDR2 as YFSETQ. CDR3 region: CASSLDRDANTGELFF. The CDR3 coding sequence is TGCGCCAGCAGCTTGGACCGGGACGCGAACACCGGGGAGCTGTTTTTT.

In its sample, this clonotype was seen a few times. V and J are TRBV20-1 and TRBJ2-1; 14 bases are a match to TRBD2. Per germline, CDR1 DFQATT and CDR2 SNEGSKA (reference sequence). CDR3 length: 17 amino acids. V dropped 0 bases and J dropped 4; count of bases not matched to a gene: 5. The CDR3 spells CSARDSGTSGSYNEQFF. The CDR3 DNA reads TGCAGTGCTAGAGATTCTGGGACTAGCGGGAGTTACAATGAGCAGTTCTTC.

The rearrangement links TRBV5-1 to TRBJ2-1, with D unresolved. The germline CDR1 and CDR2 sequences are SGHRS and YFSETQ. This CDR3 is built from 15 residues. The V gene lost 0 bases and the J gene lost 6 bases, with 13 bases spanning the gap. The CDR3 is CASSLVRIPGNEQFF. The CDR3 DNA follows: TGCGCCAGCAGCTTGGTTAGAATCCCGGGCAATGAGCAGTTCTTC. The whole variable domain, remainder taken from reference TRBV5-1 and TRBJ2-1, is KAGVTQTPRYLIKTRGQQVTLSCSPISGHRSVSWYQQTPGQGLQFLFEYFSETQRNKGNFPGRFSGRQFSNSRSEMNVSTLELGDSALYLCASSLVRIPGNEQFFGPGTRLTVL.

The chain is built from TRBV6-2 or TRBV6-3 and TRBJ2-7, with 9 bases that match TRBD1. There are 15 residues in the CDR3. Germline lookup yields CDR1 MNHEY and CDR2 SVGEGT. J lost 3 bases, V lost 6 bases, and 9 bases had no gene match. The CDR3 sequence: CASSRPGTGYYEQYF. The CDR3 DNA is TGTGCCAGCAGCCGCCCCGGGACAGGGTACTACGAGCAGTACTTC.

The rearrangement links TRBV4-2 to TRBJ2-7; D is uncertain. The CDR3 covers 14 residues. Trimming pared 0 bases from V and 0 bases from J, leaving 6 bases between. Looked up from germline, CDR1 is LGHNA and CDR2 is YNFKEQ. CDR3 sequence: CASSQEGVSYEQYF. In nucleotides, the CDR3 is TGTGCCAGCAGCCAAGAGGGCGTCTCCTACGAGCAGTACTTC.

This clonotype was detected a few times. The chain employs TRBV20-1 and TRBJ2-3; D might be TRBD2 (5 bases). Trimming left V 3 bases short and J 7 bases short, with 14 bases between. CDR3 length: 13 residues. Germline assignment: CDR1 DFQATT and CDR2 SNEGSKA (reference sequence). CDR3 nucleotides: TGCAGTGCTAGTTCCCACTTAGCGTATACGCAGTATTTT. Amino acids: CSASSHLAYTQYF.

The rearrangement links TRBV6-5 to TRBJ1-2; 10 nucleotides line up with TRBD1. J lost 6 bases, V lost 5 bases, and 6 bases had no gene match. The CDR3 contains 14 residues. CDR1 is MNHEY, CDR2 SVGAGI, per germline. The CDR3 loop is CASSTPGTGDGYTF. The CDR3 DNA is TGTGCCAGCAGTACTCCCGGGACAGGGGATGGCTACACCTTC.

The J gene is TRBJ2-1, the V gene TRBV20-1; 8 nucleotides agree with TRBD2. V shed 5 bases and J 4 bases; nucleotides not matched to a gene: 7. The germline V gene encodes CDR1 DFQATT and CDR2 SNEGSKA (reference sequence). This CDR3 contains 14 residues. The CDR3 region is CSARQRGLYNEQFF. The CDR3 DNA reads as TGCAGTGCTCGCCAGCGGGGGCTTTACAATGAGCAGTTCTTC.

This rearrangement joins TRBV7-2 to TRBJ1-1, with D perhaps matching TRBD1 (5 bases). Trimming shortened V by 5 bases and J by 5 bases, and 21 bases separated the two germline ends. The CDR3 runs 16 residues. Germline V gene data show CDR1 as SGHTA and CDR2 as FQGNSA. The DNA for the CDR3 is TGTGCCAGCAGCCTTCTTGGGGCGGTTCTTGTTACTGAAGCTTTCTTT. Translation: CASSLLGAVLVTEAFF. Full variable domain (missing parts from reference TRBV7-2 and TRBJ1-1): GAGVSQSPSNKVTEKGKDVELRCDPISGHTALYWYRQSLGQGLEFLIYFQGNSAPDKSGLPSDRFSAERTGGSVSTLTIQRTQQEDSAVYLCASSLLGAVLVTEAFFGQGTRLTVV.

This clonotype was detected a few times. Its ends do not fully match the called genes, so a read error is possible. V is TRBV29-1 and J is TRBJ1-4, with D uncertain. Germline V gene sequence: CDR1 SQVTM, CDR2 ANQGSEA. The length of the CDR3 is 13 residues. In DNA form, the CDR3 reads TGCAGCGTCGCGGGAGGCCTCTATGAGAAACTGTTTTTT. Protein product: CSVAGGLYEKLFF.

V and J are TRBV6-2 or TRBV6-3 and TRBJ1-1; D is unclear. There are 13 residues in the CDR3. Germline V lookup: CDR1 MNHEY, CDR2 SVGEGT. V was clipped by 5 bases and J by 6 bases, with 13 bases between them. The CDR3 coding sequence is TGTGCCAGCAGTCCAGCCTCAGGCCCTGAAGCTTTCTTT. Its protein is CASSPASGPEAFF.

The V gene is TRBV18, the J gene TRBJ1-1; possibly TRBD1 for D (5 bases). Germline assignment: CDR1 KGHSH and CDR2 LQKENI. The germline V and J ends were trimmed by 3 bases and 5 bases, with 16 bases remaining between them. This CDR3 is 15 amino acids long. In DNA, the CDR3 is TGTGCCAGCTCACCCGGTGGGGCGCCAAGGACTGAAGCTTTCTTT. Protein product: CASSPGGAPRTEAFF. Using reference TRBV18 and TRBJ1-1 for the parts outside the CDR3, the full variable domain is NAGVMQNPRHLVRRRGQEARLRCSPMKGHSHVYWYRQLPEEGLKFMVYLQKENIIDESGMPKERFSAEFPKEGPSILRIQQVVRGDSAAYFCASSPGGAPRTEAFFGQGTRLTVV.

The rearrangement joins TRBV7-6 to TRBJ2-1, with D possibly matching TRBD2 (5 bases). Trimming removed 3 bases at V and 2 bases at J, with 14 bases between. The CDR3 is made up of 16 amino acids. Per germline, CDR1 SGHVS and CDR2 FNYEAQ. CDR3 DNA sequence: TGTGCCAGCAGCTTCATCACTAGGGTCACCTACAATGAGCAGTTCTTC. Residues: CASSFITRVTYNEQFF.

The sample holds one count of this clonotype. This rearrangement joins TRBV20-1 to TRBJ1-3; no definite D call. CDR3 size: 16 residues. Trimming pared 3 bases from V and 0 bases from J, leaving 15 bases between. Germline CDR1 is DFQATT and CDR2 is SNEGSKA (reference sequence). CDR3 nucleotides: TGCAGTGCTAGGGTTGGGGAGATCTCCTCTGGAAACACCATATATTTT. Its protein is CSARVGEISSGNTIYF.